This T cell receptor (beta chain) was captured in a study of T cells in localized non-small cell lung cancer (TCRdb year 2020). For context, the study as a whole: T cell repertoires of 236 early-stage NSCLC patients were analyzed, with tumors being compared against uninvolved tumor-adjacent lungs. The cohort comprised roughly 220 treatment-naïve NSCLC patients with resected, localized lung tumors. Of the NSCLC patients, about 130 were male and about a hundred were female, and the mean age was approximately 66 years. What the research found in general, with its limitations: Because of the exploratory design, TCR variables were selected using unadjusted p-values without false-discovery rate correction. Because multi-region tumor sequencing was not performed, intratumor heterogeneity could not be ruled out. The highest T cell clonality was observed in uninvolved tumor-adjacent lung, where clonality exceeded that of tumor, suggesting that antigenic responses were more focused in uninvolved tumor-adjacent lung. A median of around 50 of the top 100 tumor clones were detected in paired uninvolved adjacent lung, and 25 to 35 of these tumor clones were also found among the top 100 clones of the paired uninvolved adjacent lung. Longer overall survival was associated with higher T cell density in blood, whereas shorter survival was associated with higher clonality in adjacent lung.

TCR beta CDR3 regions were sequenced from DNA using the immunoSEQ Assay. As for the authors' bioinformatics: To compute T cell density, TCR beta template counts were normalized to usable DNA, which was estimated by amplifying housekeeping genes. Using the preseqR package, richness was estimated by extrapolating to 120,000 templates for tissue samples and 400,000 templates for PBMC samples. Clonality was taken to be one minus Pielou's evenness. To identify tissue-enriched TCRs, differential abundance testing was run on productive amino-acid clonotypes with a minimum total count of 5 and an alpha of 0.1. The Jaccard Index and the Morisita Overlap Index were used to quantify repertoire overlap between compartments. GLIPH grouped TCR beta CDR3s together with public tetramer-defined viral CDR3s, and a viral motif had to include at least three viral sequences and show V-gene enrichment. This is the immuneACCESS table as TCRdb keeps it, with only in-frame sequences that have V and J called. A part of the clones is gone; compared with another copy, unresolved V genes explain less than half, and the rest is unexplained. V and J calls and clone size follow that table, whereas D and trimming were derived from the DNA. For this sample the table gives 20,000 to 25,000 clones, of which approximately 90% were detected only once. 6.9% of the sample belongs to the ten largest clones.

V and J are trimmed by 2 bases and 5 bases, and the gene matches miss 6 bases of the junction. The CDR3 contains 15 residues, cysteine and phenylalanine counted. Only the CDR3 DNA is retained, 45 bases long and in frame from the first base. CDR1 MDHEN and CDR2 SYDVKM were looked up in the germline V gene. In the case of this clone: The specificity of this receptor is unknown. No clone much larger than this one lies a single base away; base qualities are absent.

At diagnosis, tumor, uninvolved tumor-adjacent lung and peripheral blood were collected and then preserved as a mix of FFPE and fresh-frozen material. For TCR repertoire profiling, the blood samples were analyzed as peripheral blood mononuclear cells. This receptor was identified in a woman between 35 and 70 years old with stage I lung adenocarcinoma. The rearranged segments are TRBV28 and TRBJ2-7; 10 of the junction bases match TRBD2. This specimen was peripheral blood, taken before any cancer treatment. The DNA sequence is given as TGTGCCAGCAGTTTACCGCTAGCGGGAGAAGACGAGCAGTACTTC. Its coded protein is CASSLPLAGEDEQYF.